The clone carrying this T cell receptor (beta chain) was detected once. The data were taken from a study of glioma-infiltrating T cells after dendritic cell vaccination. Time point here: after dendritic cell vaccination, including at tumor progression/relapse. The table came from immunoSEQ multiplex PCR; TCRdb's copy has only in-frame clones and leaves some out. The profile covers 90,000 or so clones, with approximately 78% appearing a single time and over 2% taken by the ten largest. The specimen was blood, collected after dendritic cell vaccination. The receptor was derived from a human donor with glioblastoma.

The chain's CDR3 is CASSFVGGYEQYF. The CDR3 bases are TGTGCCAGCAGTTTTGTAGGGGGCTACGAGCAGTACTTC. This chain links TRBV27 with TRBJ2-7; D is possibly TRBD1 (6 bases). CDR1 is MNHEY and CDR2 is SMNVEV in the germline V gene (reference sequence). The CDR3 sequence is 13 residues long. V gave up 3 bases and J gave up 3 bases, with 9 bases separating them.